This T cell receptor beta chain was identified in a study of shared clonotypes between healthy human individuals. Study-level background: Per donor, three plates held CD4 naive cells, three held CD4 memory, two held CD8 naive and one held CD8 memory. Whole-study results and caveats: The naive CD4 repertoires of several donors were compared, and roughly 5.1% of clonotypes were shared. Memory subsets generally showed smaller estimated richness than naive subsets did.

The CDR3 length is 14 residues. CDR1 and CDR2 from the germline V gene are SGHTS and YDEGEE. V lost 1 base and J 2 bases, leaving 7 bases between the germline ends. As for this clone: Its antigen remains unidentified.

Repertoires were generated with immunoSEQ multiplex PCR, while TCRdb's copy carries only in-frame clones and drops some. Among some 1.4 million clones listed, around 95% were seen once. The sample was naive CD4+ T cells sorted from blood. This sample's subset: CD45RA+ positively selected. This rearrangement joins TRBV5-8 to TRBJ1-3; unclear D gene. The sequence came from a man aged 25 to 40 in good health. CDR3 residues: CASSLLRTGNTIYF. The CDR3 DNA reads TGTGCCAGCAGCTTGTTGCGGACTGGAAACACCATATATTTT. Together with reference TRBV5-8 and TRBJ1-3, the CDR3 gives the full variable domain: EAGVTQSPTHLIKTRGQQATLRCSPISGHTSVYWYQQALGLGLQFLLWYDEGEERNRGNFPPRFSGRQFPNYSSELNVNALELEDSALYLCASSLLRTGNTIYFGEGSWLTVV.